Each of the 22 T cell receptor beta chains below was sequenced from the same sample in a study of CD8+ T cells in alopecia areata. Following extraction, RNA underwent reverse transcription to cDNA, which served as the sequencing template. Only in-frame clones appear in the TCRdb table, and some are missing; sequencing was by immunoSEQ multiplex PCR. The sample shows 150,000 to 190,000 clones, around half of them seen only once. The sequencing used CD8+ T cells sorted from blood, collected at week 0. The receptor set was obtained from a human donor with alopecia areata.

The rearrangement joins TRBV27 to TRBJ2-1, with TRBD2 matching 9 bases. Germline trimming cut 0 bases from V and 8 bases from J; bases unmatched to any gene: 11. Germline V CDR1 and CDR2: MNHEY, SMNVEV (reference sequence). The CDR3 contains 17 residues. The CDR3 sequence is CASSLSLAGAMRDEQFF. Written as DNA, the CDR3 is TGTGCCAGCAGTTTATCGTTAGCGGGGGCCATGAGGGATGAGCAGTTCTTC.

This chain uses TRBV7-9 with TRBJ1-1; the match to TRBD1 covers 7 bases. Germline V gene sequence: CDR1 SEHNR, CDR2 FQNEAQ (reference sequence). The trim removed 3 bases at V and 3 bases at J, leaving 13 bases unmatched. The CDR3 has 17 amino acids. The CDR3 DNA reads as TGTGCCAGCAGCTTTTTGCTTAGGGGGCATGAGGACACTGAAGCTTTCTTT. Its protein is CASSFLLRGHEDTEAFF.

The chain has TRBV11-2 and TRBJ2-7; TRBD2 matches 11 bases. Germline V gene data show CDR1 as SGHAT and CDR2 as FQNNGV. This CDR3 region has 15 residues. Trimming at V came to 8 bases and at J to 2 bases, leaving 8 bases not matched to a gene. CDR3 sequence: CASGKGLAAPYEQYF. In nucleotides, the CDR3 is TGTGCCAGCGGAAAGGGACTAGCGGCACCCTACGAGCAGTACTTC.

As DNA, the CDR3 is TGTGCCAGCAGCGTAACAGGGGTGGGCACTGAAGCTTTCTTT. Translating it yields CASSVTGVGTEAFF. The chain recombines TRBV6-5 with TRBJ1-1; 7 bases are shared with TRBD1. From germline, CDR1 is MNHEY and CDR2 SVGAGI. V shed 6 bases, J shed 4 bases, and the junction held 8 bases outside the gene matches. The CDR3 loop spans 14 amino acids.

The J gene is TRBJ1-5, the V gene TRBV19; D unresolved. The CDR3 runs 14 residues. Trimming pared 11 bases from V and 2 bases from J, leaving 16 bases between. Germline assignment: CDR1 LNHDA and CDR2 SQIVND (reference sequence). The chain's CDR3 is CASNLGEGNQPQHF. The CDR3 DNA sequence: TGTGCCTCTAACCTCGGGGAGGGCAATCAGCCCCAGCATTTT.

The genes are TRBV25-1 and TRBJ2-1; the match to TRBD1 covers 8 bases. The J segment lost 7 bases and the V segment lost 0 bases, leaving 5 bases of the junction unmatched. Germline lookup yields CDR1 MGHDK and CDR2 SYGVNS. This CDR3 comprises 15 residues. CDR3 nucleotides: TGTGCCAGCAGTGAATACCAGGGGGCAGTGAATGAGCAGTTCTTC. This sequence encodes CASSEYQGAVNEQFF.

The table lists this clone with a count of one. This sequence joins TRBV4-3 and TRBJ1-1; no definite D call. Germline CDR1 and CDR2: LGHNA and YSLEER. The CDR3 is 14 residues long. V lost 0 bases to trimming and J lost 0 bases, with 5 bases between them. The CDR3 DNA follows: TGCGCCAGCAGCCAAGATCGGGTGAACACTGAAGCTTTCTTT. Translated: CASSQDRVNTEAFF.

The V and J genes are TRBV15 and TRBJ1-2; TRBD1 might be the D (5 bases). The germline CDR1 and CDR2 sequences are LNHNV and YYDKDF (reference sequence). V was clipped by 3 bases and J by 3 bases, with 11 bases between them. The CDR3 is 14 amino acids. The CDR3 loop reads CATSSREGYYGYTF. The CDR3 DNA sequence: TGTGCCACCAGCAGCCGGGAGGGGTACTATGGCTACACCTTC.

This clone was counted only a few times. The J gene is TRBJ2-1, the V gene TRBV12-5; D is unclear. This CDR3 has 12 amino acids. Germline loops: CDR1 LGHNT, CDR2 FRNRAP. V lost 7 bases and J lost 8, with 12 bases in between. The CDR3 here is CASDKAADEQFF. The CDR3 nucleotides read TGTGCTAGTGACAAGGCTGCGGATGAGCAGTTCTTC.

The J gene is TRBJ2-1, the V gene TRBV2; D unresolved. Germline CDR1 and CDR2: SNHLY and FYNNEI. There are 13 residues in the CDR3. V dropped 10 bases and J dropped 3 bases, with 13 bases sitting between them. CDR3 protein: CATLTALYNEQFF. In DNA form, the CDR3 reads TGTGCCACCCTGACCGCCCTCTACAATGAGCAGTTCTTC.

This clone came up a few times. The CDR3 DNA reads TGCGCCAGCAGTGGCGGCAGCGCGGACGAGCAGTACTTC. Amino acids: CASSGGSADEQYF. This sequence joins TRBV10-1 and TRBJ2-7; D is unresolved. The CDR3 spans 13 residues. V lost 4 bases and J lost 5, with 12 bases in between. The germline V gene encodes CDR1 WNHNN and CDR2 SYGVQD (reference sequence).

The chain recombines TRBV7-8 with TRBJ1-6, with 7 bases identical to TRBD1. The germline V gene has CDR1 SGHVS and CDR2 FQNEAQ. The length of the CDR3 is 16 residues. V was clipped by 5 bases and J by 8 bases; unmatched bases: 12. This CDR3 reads CASSPQRQGGDSPLHF. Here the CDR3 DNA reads TGTGCCAGCAGCCCCCAGAGGCAGGGGGGCGATTCACCCCTCCACTTT.

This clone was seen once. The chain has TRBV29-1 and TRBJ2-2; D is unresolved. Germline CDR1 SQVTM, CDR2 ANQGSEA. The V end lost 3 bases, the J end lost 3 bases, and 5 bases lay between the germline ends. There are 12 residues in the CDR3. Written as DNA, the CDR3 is TGCAGCGTTGATCTCCACACCGGGGAGCTGTTTTTT. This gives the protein CSVDLHTGELFF.

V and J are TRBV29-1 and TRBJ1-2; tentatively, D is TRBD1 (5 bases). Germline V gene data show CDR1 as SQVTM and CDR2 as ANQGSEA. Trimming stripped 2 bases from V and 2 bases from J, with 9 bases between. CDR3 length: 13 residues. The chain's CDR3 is CSVEKGPNYGYTF. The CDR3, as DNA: TGCAGCGTTGAAAAGGGACCCAACTATGGCTACACCTTC.

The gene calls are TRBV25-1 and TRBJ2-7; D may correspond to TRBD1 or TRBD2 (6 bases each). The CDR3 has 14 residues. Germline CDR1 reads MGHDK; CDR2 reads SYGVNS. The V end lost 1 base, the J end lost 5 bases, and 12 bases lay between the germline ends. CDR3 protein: CASSEWRGFDEQYF. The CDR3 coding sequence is TGTGCCAGCAGTGAATGGAGGGGGTTCGACGAGCAGTACTTC.

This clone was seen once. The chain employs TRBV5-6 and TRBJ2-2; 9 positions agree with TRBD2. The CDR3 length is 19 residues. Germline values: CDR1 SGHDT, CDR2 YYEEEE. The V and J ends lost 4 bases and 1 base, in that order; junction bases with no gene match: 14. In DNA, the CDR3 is TGTGCCAGCAGCGCGGAGCGAATAGCGGGGGAGCTGAACACCGGGGAGCTGTTTTTT. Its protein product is CASSAERIAGELNTGELFF. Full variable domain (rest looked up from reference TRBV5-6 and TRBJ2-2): DAGVTQSPTHLIKTRGQQVTLRCSPKSGHDTVSWYQQALGQGPQFIFQYYEEEERQRGNFPDRFSGHQFPNYSSELNVNALLLGDSALYLCASSAERIAGELNTGELFFGEGSRLTVL.

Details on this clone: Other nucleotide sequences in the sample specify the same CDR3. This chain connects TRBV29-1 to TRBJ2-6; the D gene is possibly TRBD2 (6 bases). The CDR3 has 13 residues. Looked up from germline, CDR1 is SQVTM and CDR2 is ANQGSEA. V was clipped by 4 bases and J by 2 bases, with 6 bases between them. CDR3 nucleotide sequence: TGCAGCGTTGGGGGGGCTGGGGCCAACGTCCTGACTTTC. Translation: CSVGGAGANVLTF.

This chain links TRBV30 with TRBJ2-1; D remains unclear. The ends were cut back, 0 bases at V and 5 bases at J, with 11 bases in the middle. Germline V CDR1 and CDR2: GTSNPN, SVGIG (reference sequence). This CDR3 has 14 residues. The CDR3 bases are TGTGCCTGGAGTGTGGGCAGAACGAACAATGAGCAGTTCTTC. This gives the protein CAWSVGRTNNEQFF.

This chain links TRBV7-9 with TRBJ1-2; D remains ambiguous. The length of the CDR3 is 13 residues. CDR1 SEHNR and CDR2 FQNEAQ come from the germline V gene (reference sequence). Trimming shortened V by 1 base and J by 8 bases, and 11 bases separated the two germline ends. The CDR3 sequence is CASSLVGVGGYTF. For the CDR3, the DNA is TGTGCCAGCAGCTTAGTTGGCGTCGGGGGCTACACCTTC.

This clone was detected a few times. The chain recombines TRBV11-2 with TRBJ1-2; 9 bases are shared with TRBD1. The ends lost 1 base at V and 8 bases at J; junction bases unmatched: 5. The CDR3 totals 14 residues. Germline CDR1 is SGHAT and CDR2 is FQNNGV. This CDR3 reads CASSLGGTGRGYTF. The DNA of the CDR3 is TGTGCCAGCAGCTTAGGGGGGACAGGGCGAGGCTACACCTTC.

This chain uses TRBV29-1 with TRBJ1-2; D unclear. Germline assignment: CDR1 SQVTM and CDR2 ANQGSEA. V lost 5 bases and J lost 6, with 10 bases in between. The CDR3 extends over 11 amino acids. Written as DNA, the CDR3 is TGCAGCGTTCAGGTTCTGGATGGCTACACCTTC. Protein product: CSVQVLDGYTF.

The CDR3 nucleotides are TGTGCCAGCAGCACGGGGACCTCTGGGGCCAACGTCCTGACTTTC. It yields the protein CASSTGTSGANVLTF. The chain has TRBV5-6 and TRBJ2-6; D is perhaps TRBD1 or TRBD2 (5 bases each). V was clipped by 4 bases and J by 0 bases, with 8 bases between them. There are 15 residues in the CDR3. Germline V gene lookup returns CDR1 SGHDT and CDR2 YYEEEE.